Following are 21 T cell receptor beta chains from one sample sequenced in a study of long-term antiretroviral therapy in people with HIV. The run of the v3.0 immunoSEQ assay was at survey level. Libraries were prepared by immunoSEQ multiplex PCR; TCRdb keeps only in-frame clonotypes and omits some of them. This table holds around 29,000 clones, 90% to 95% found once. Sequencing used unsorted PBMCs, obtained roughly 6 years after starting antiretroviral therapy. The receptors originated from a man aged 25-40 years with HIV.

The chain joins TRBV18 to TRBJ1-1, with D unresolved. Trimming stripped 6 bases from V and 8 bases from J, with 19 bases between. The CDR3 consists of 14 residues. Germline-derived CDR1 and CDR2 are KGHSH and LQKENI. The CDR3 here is CASSGGQAEPEAFF. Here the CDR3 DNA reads TGTGCCAGCTCCGGAGGGCAAGCCGAACCGGAAGCTTTCTTT.

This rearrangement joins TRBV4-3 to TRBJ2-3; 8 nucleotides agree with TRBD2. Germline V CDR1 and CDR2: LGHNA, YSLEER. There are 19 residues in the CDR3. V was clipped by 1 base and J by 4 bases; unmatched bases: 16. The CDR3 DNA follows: TGCGCCAGCAGCCAAGCCCCGTTAATAAGCGGGAGTCGAGCAGATACGCAGTATTTT. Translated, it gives CASSQAPLISGSRADTQYF.

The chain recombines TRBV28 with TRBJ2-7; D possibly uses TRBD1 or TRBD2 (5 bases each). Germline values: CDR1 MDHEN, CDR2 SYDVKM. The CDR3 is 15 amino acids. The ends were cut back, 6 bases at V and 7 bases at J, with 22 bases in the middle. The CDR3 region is CASSTRDGLEYEQYF. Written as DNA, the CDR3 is TGTGCCAGCAGCACTCGGGACGGGCTCGAATATGAGCAGTACTTC.

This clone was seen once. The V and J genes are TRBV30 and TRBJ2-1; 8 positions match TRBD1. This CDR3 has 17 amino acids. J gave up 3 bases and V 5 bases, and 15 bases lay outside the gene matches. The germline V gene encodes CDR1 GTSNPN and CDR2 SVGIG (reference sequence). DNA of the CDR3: TGTGCCTGGCTCCTTCAACCCCGGACAGGGTACTACAATGAGCAGTTCTTC. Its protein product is CAWLLQPRTGYYNEQFF.

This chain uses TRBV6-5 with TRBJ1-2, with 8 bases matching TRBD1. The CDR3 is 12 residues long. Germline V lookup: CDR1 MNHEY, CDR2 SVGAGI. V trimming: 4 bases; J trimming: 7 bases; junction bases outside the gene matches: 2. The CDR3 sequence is CASSSRGLGYTF. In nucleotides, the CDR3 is TGTGCCAGCAGTTCCAGGGGGCTTGGCTACACCTTC.

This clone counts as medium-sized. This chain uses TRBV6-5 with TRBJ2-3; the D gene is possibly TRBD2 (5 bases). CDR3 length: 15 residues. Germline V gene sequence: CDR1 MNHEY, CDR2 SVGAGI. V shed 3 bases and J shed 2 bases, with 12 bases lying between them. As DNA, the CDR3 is TGTGCCAGCAGTTATGACCCGACTATCACAGATACGCAGTATTTT. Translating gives CASSYDPTITDTQYF.

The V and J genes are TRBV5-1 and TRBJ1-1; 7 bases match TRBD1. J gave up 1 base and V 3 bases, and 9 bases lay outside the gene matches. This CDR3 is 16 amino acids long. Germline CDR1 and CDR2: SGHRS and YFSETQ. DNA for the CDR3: TGCGCCAGCAGCTCAACCCCCGGGACAGCGAACACTGAAGCTTTCTTT. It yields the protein CASSSTPGTANTEAFF.

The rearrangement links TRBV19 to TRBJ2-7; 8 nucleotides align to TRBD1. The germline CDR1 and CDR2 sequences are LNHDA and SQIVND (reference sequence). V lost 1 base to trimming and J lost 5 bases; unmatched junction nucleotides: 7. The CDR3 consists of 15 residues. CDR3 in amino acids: CASSIGRTGNHEQYF. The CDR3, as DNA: TGTGCCAGTAGTATAGGTCGGACAGGGAACCACGAGCAGTACTTC.

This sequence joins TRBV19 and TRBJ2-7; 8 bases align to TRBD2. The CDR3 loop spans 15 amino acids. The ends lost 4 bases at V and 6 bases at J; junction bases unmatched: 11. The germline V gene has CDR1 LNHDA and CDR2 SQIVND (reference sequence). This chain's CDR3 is CASSTEAGASPEQYF. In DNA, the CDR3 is TGTGCCAGTAGTACCGAAGCGGGGGCCTCCCCCGAGCAGTACTTC.

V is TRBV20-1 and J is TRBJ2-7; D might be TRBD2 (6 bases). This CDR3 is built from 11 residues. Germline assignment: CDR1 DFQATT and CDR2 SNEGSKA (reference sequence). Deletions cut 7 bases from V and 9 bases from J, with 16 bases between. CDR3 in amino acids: CSVRGRGAQYF. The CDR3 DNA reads TGCAGTGTCAGAGGGCGGGGTGCGCAGTACTTC.

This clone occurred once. The CDR3 DNA sequence: TGCGCCAGCAGCTTGGCGGACAGATCTTCCTCTGGGGCCAACGTCCTGACTTTC. As protein: CASSLADRSSSGANVLTF. The chain employs TRBV5-1 and TRBJ2-6; possibly TRBD1 for D (6 bases). Per germline, CDR1 SGHRS and CDR2 YFSETQ. Deletions cut 0 bases from V and 0 bases from J, with 13 bases between. The CDR3 loop spans 18 amino acids.

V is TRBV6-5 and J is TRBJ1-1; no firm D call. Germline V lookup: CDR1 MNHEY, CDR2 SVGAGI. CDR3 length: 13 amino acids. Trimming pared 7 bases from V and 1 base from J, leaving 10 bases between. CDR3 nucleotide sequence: TGTGCCAGCACATCGGATACGAACACTGAAGCTTTCTTT. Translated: CASTSDTNTEAFF.

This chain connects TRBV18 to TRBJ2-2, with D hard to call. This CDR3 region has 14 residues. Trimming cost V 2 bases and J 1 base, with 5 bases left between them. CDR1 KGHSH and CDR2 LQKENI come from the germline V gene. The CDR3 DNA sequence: TGTGCCAGCTCACCAGGACGGAACACCGGGGAGCTGTTTTTT. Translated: CASSPGRNTGELFF.

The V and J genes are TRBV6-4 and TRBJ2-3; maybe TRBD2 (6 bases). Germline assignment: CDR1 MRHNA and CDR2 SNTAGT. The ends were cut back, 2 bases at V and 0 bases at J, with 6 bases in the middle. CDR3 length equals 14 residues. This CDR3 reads CASSDGTSTDTQYF. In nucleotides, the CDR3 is TGTGCCAGCAGTGACGGGACTAGCACAGATACGCAGTATTTT.

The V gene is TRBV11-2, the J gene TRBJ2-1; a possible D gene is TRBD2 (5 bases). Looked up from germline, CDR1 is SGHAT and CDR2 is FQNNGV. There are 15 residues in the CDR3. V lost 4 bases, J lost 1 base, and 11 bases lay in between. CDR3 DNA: TGTGCCAGCAGCTCCCAAAGAGGGTCCTACAATGAGCAGTTCTTC. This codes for CASSSQRGSYNEQFF.

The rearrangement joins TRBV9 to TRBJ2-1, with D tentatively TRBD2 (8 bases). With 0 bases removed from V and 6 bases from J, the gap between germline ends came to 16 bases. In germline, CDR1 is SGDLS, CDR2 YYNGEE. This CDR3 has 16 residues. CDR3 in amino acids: CASSVGQGGRLNEQFF. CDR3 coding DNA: TGTGCCAGCAGCGTAGGACAGGGCGGGAGGCTCAATGAGCAGTTCTTC.

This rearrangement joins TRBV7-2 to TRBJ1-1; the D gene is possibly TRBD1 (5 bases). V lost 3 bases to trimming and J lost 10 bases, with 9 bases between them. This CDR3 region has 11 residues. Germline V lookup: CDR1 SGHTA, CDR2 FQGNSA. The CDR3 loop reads CASSLEGRAFF. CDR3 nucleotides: TGTGCCAGCAGCTTGGAGGGGCGAGCTTTCTTT.

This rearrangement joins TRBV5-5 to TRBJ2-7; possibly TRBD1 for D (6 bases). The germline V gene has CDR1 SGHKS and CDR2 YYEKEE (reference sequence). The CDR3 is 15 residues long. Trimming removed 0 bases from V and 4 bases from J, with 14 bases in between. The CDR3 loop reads CASSLDRAITYEQYF. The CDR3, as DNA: TGTGCCAGCAGCTTGGACAGGGCAATTACGTACGAGCAGTACTTC.

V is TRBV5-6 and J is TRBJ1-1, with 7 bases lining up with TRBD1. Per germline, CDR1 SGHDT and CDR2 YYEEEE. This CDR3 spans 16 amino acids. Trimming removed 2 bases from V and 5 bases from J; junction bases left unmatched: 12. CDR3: CASSFFPQGGNTEAFF. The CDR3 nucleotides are TGTGCCAGCAGCTTCTTTCCCCAGGGGGGAAATACTGAAGCTTTCTTT.

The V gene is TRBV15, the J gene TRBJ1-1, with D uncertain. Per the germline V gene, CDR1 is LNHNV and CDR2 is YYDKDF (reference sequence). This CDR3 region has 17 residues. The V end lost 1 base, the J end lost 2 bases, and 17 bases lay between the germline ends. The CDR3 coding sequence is TGTGCCACCAGCAGAGTAGGAGGGCCTGGTAGTAACACTGAAGCTTTCTTT. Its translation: CATSRVGGPGSNTEAFF. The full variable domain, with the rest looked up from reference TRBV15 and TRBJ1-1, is DAMVIQNPRYQVTQFGKPVTLSCSQTLNHNVMYWYQQKSSQAPKLLFHYYDKDFNNEADTPDNFQSRRPNTSFCFLDIRSPGLGDTAMYLCATSRVGGPGSNTEAFFGQGTRLTVV.

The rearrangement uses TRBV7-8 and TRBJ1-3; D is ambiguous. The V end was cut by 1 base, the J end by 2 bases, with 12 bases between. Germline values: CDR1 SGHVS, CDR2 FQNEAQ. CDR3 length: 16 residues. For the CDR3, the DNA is TGTGCCAGCAGCTTAGGGCAGGTTTCGACTGGAAACACCATATATTTT. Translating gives CASSLGQVSTGNTIYF.